This T cell receptor beta chain was recovered during a study of identical twins. Whole-study results and caveats: Because invariant MAIT and iNKT cells could be present, zero-insertion analyses could be partly confounded.

This clonotype was recorded a few times. The target antigen is unknown. An end of the junction does not agree with germline; a read error may underlie this. MiXCR was run by TCRdb on the 5' RACE reads, yielding one entry per CDR3 protein. The table includes about 530,000 distinct CDR3 sequences, around 22% detected once. The donors were all healthy and Caucasian. This CDR3 has 15 amino acids. These data were likewise used in another study, on yellow fever vaccine responses in identical twins.

Sample: CD4+ T cells sorted from blood. The chain couples TRBV12-3 or TRBV12-4 to TRBJ2-1; 11 nucleotides match TRBD1. The clonotype comes from a woman younger than 35 in good health. CDR3 sequence reads: CASSLRGQGANEQFF. Written as DNA, the CDR3 is TGTGCCAGCAGTTTAAGAGGACAGGGGGCAAATGAACAGTTCTTC.